These T cell receptor beta chains were read from a single sample in a study of beta chain features in type 1 diabetes. Produced via immunoSEQ multiplex PCR; TCRdb's table is partial and in-frame only. The data show some 700,000 clones, roughly 12% seen once. Material for sequencing was naive CD4+ T cells from blood. Receptors were obtained from a man younger than 35 with type 1 diabetes. Each CDR3 is given with its conserved first and last residue. Part of the rows lack a size; the others show once, few, many or a class for expanded clones.

TRBV11-2	TRBJ2-2	few	CASSLQGSLFF
TRBV2	TRBJ1-6	few	CASPGQGENSPLHF
TRBV5-1	TRBJ2-7	few	CASSLEGTGPYEQYF
TRBV5-4	TRBJ1-2	few	CASSLRGPNYGYTF
TRBV6-1	TRBJ1-5	.	CASSEAPASSNQPQHF
TRBV20-1	TRBJ1-2	few	CSADWSYGYTF
TRBV19	TRBJ2-1	few	CASSQGQGAFNEQFF
TRBV18	TRBJ1-4	few	CASSPQGAVEKLFF
TRBV27	TRBJ1-1	few	CASSLSPNTEAFF
TRBV30	TRBJ1-4	few	CAWSPTGGRSGLFF
TRBV7-9	TRBJ1-6	few	CASSFEWTGNSPLHF
TRBV18	TRBJ2-1	few	CASSLVEGTVYNEQFF
TRBV6-5	TRBJ2-7	.	CASGRDRGHGEQYF
TRBV7-9	TRBJ2-7	.	CASSLGQGVFDEQYF
TRBV29-1	TRBJ1-2	.	CSVSTGRGDYGYTF
TRBV25-1	TRBJ1-1	few	CASSARDSFFTEAFF
TRBV10-3	TRBJ1-2	few	CAITADRGEYGYTF
TRBV25-1	TRBJ1-1	few	CASSEDWRGNTEAFF
TRBV6-6	TRBJ1-2	few	CASSPWGQGAYGYTF
TRBV10-3	TRBJ2-7	.	CAISRDVVGNEQYF
TRBV27	TRBJ2-3	.	CASSLRGTDTQYF
TRBV11-1	TRBJ1-2	.	CASATGIYGYTF
TRBV18	TRBJ1-2	.	CASSPTGTGPYGYTF
TRBV5-6	TRBJ1-4	.	CASSLGVGEKLFF
TRBV5-1	TRBJ2-2	.	CASSLGRDSYTGELFF
TRBV6-5	TRBJ2-7	few	CASSYWRGPTYEQYF
TRBV10-3	TRBJ2-7	few	CAIRRVKDRGNIYEQYF
TRBV10-3	TRBJ2-2	.	CAISSGTGELFF
TRBV7-2	TRBJ1-3	.	CASSLGPAYGGNTIYF
TRBV5-1	TRBJ2-7	.	CASSLGDRAYEQYF
TRBV6-5	TRBJ1-2	few	CASSYSTLGDYGYTF
TRBV7-7	TRBJ2-5	.	CASSLGGQGNQETQYF
TRBV2	TRBJ2-5	.	CASTYAETQYF
TRBV7-9	TRBJ2-7	.	CASSRDRGQYEQYF
TRBV7-3	TRBJ2-3	.	CASSLGGAKTDTQYF
TRBV11-3	TRBJ2-7	.	CASSLRGEQYF
TRBV15	TRBJ1-2	few	CATSRGTAINYGYTF
TRBV2	TRBJ2-7	few	CASSPGSSGEQYF
TRBV11-2	TRBJ2-5	.	CASSLVGRQQETQYF
TRBV7-3	TRBJ2-3	.	CASSLAALDTDTQYF
TRBV18	TRBJ1-1	.	CASSPQGNTEAFF
TRBV5-1	TRBJ1-2	.	CASSFGTATIPYGYTF
TRBV4-1	TRBJ1-5	few	CASSQDPEDQPQHF
TRBV14	TRBJ1-5	few	CASSPPGLQGVLGNQPQHF
TRBV11-1	TRBJ1-1	few	CASSLAGTVEAFF